This T cell receptor (beta chain) was sequenced in a study of PD-1 blockade in classical Hodgkin lymphoma. Study-wide context: Once every 2 weeks, patients received intravenous nivolumab at 3 mg/kg.

Sequenced by immunoSEQ multiplex PCR; TCRdb stores in-frame clones only, minus some. The top ten hold around 23% of the sample, which has fewer than 30,000 clones, 83% seen once. Germline CDR1 is MDHEN and CDR2 is SYDVKM. V was pared by 5 bases and J by 2 bases, with 15 bases between. The CDR3 totals 15 residues. Autologous stem cell transplantation was followed by relapse in every patient, and brentuximab vedotin exposure varied. Complete response, partial response or progressive disease constituted the best response categories observed. The chain employs TRBV28 and TRBJ1-1; possible D gene TRBD1, 5 bases. This clonotype originated in a human donor with classical Hodgkin lymphoma. The sample in question was peripheral blood mononuclear cells (PBMCs), obtained before the second cycle of nivolumab. The CDR3 spells CASSERQYINTEAFF. The CDR3 DNA sequence: TGTGCCAGCAGTGAACGACAGTATATCAACACTGAAGCTTTCTTT.